Listed below are T cell receptor beta chains from one sample, sequenced in a study of response to subunit inactivated influenza vaccine. One entry per CDR3 protein, called by TCRdb with MiXCR from the RT-PCR reads. The sample has roughly 150,000 distinct CDR3 sequences; approximately 11% are singletons. The sequencing used non-naive T cells sorted from PBMCs, collected more than 35 days after vaccination. The source is a man aged 45-65 years who received an inactivated influenza vaccine. The CDR3 runs from the conserved cysteine through the conserved F or W. A D gene is named only where the DNA matches it firmly. A clone size is listed for some rows: how often the clone was seen (once, few, many), or a class if it is expanded.

NA many TRBJ1-3 TRBV4-3 TGCGCCAGCAGCCAAGATCCTATCAGGGACGGAAACACCATATATTTT CASSQDPIRDGNTIYF
NA many TRBJ2-5 TRBV7-6 TGTGCCAGCAGCTTAGGAGGCTCAAAGACAGAGACCCAGTACTTC CASSLGGSKTETQYF
TRBD2 many TRBJ2-7 TRBV7-2 TGTGCCAGCAGCTTAGCCGCCGGGGCGGGGGGAAGCGAGCAGTACTTC CASSLAAGAGGSEQYF
NA NA TRBJ1-4 TRBV5-1 TGCGCCAGCAGCCCGGGTTCGTCGCATGAAAAACTGTTTTTT CASSPGSSHEKLFF
NA NA TRBJ2-1 TRBV6-2/TRBV6-3 TGTGCCAGCAGTTCGGGACTTTACAATGAGCAGTTCTTC CASSSGLYNEQFF
NA many TRBJ2-6 TRBV3-1 TGTGCCAGCAGCGCCAGGGCCTACTCCTCTGGGGCCAACGTCCTGACTTTC CASSARAYSSGANVLTF
NA NA TRBJ1-4 TRBV20-1 TGCAGTGCTAGGGGGACATTGGGGGGAAAACTGTTTTTT CSARGTLGGKLFF
TRBD1 many TRBJ1-2 TRBV12-3/TRBV12-4 TGTGCCAGCGGCACAGGGGGCTATGGCTACACCTTC CASGTGGYGYTF
TRBD1 few TRBJ2-4 TRBV6-2/TRBV6-3 TGTGCCAGCAAGACCGACAGGGTAGCCAAAAACATTCAGTACTTC CASKTDRVAKNIQYF
NA many TRBJ2-7 TRBV5-1 TGCGCCAGCAGCGCCAATTTCTACGAGCAGTACTTC CASSANFYEQYF
NA many TRBJ2-2 TRBV27 TGTGCCAGCAAAGCCGCGGGCAACACCGGGGAGCTGTTTTTT CASKAAGNTGELFF
NA few TRBJ1-2 TRBV6-2/TRBV6-3 TGTGCCAGCAGTTACTCTGCAGGGACGAACTATGGCTACACCTTC CASSYSAGTNYGYTF
NA NA TRBJ2-2 TRBV28 TGTGCCAGCAGCCTGGGGGGCCTTTGGAACACCGGGGAGCTGTTTTTT CASSLGGLWNTGELFF
NA few TRBJ2-7 TRBV6-5 TGTGCCAGCATGGGGGACGCCTACGAGCAGTACTTC CASMGDAYEQYF
NA many TRBJ2-1 TRBV7-3 TGTGCCAGCAGCTCCACCGGGGACTTGAACTCCTACAATGAGCAGTTCTTC CASSSTGDLNSYNEQFF
TRBD2 many TRBJ2-2 TRBV24-1 TGTGCCACTGAGCGGGGTGGCACCGGGGAGCTGTTTTTT CATERGGTGELFF
TRBD1 many TRBJ1-5 TRBV6-5 TGTGCCAGCAGTTACAGGGGGCCCAATCAGCCCCAGCATTTT CASSYRGPNQPQHF
NA many TRBJ2-3 TRBV12-3/TRBV12-4 TGTGCCAGCAGTTTACGGACCCCGGGGACAGATACGCAGTATTTT CASSLRTPGTDTQYF
TRBD1 NA TRBJ1-2 TRBV7-2 TGTGCCAGCAGCTTAGGGGACAGGGGCCTCTATGGCTACACCTTC CASSLGDRGLYGYTF
NA many TRBJ2-1 TRBV2 TGTGCCAGCAGTGAAGCCCGGAGTGGCCAGCAGTTCTTC CASSEARSGQQFF
TRBD2 NA TRBJ2-5 TRBV7-9 TGTGCCAGCACTGGGAAGGAGCGGGGGCCGGGAGAGACCCAGTACTTC CASTGKERGPGETQYF
NA NA TRBJ2-4 TRBV21-1 TGTGCCAGCAGCGAACAGGGGGCGAATCGGGCTAAAGCCAAAAACATTCAGTACTTC CASSEQGANRAKAKNIQYF
TRBD1 NA TRBJ1-5 TRBV28 TGTGCCAGCAGCTCGGGACAGGGGTATAACAATCAGCCCCAGCATTTT CASSSGQGYNNQPQHF
NA many TRBJ2-1 TRBV20-1 TGCAGTGCAGTGGGGGGCACTTGGAGTATCGATGAGCAGTTCTTC CSAVGGTWSIDEQFF
NA many TRBJ2-1 TRBV20-1 TGCAGTGCTAGAGATAGGACAGTCTCCAATGAGCAGTTCTTC CSARDRTVSNEQFF
TRBD1 NA TRBJ1-6 TRBV9 TGTGCCAGCAGCGTAGGGACAGGGGCCAATTCACCCCTCCACTTT CASSVGTGANSPLHF
NA NA TRBJ2-7 TRBV2 TGTGCCAGCAGTGATAAGGGATTCTCCTACGAGCAGTACTTC CASSDKGFSYEQYF
TRBD2 many TRBJ2-2 TRBV9 TGTGCCAGCAGCGCATCGGGACTAGCGGGGACCGGGGAGCTGTTTTTT CASSASGLAGTGELFF
TRBD1 few TRBJ2-7 TRBV10-3 TGTGCCATCAGTGAGCGACAGGGGCCCTACGAGCAGTACTTC CAISERQGPYEQYF
TRBD2 many TRBJ2-1 TRBV5-5 TGTGCCAGCAGCTTTAGCGGGGGAGTCTACAATGAGCAGTTCTTC CASSFSGGVYNEQFF
NA few TRBJ2-5 TRBV6-6 TGTGCCAGCACCGAACCCAGGGGAGAGACCCAGTACTTC CASTEPRGETQYF
TRBD2 few TRBJ2-5 TRBV9 TGTGCCAGCAGCGCGACTAGCGGGAAAGAGACCCAGTACTTC CASSATSGKETQYF
TRBD1 many TRBJ1-1 TRBV7-2 TGTGCCAGCAGCTTAGCTTCCACAGGGGGTGCGACTGAAGCTTTCTTT CASSLASTGGATEAFF
NA few TRBJ2-1 TRBV18 TGTGCCAGCTCACCAAGACAGGCCAACAATGAGCAGTTCTTC CASSPRQANNEQFF
TRBD1 many TRBJ2-7 TRBV28 TGTGCCAGCAGTACAGGGGGCATAAGATCCTACGAGCAGTACTTC CASSTGGIRSYEQYF
NA NA TRBJ1-2 TRBV6-2/TRBV6-3 TGTGCCAGCAGTGACCCCCCAGGGGAGTATGGCTACACCTTC CASSDPPGEYGYTF
NA few TRBJ1-2 TRBV9 TGTGCCAGCACGCGGGAACAGGGTTATGGCTACACCTTC CASTREQGYGYTF
NA few TRBJ2-5 TRBV20-1 TGCAGTGCGGCGTCGGAGGGTTGGGGAGAGACCCAGTACTTC CSAASEGWGETQYF
TRBD1 NA TRBJ1-6 TRBV30 TGTGCCTGGAATCGTCGACAGGGATCAAATTCACCCCTCCACTTT CAWNRRQGSNSPLHF
NA few TRBJ2-1 TRBV30 TGTGCCTGGAGTTTTAGGATCGATGAGCAGTTCTTC CAWSFRIDEQFF
NA NA TRBJ2-5 TRBV4-2 TGTGCCAGCAGCCGTTCCGGGACGTCAGAGACCCAGTACTTC CASSRSGTSETQYF
TRBD2 many TRBJ2-1 TRBV7-9 TGTGCCAGCAGCTCAACGGGAGGCCCGGGGTGGAATGAGCAGTTCTTC CASSSTGGPGWNEQFF
NA many TRBJ1-2 TRBV12-3/TRBV12-4 TGTGCCAGCGGACAGACAGTGAACTATGGCTACACCTTC CASGQTVNYGYTF
TRBD1 few TRBJ2-3 TRBV11-3 TGTGCCAGCAGCTCAGGGACAGTTCGTGGATCAGATACGCAGTATTTT CASSSGTVRGSDTQYF